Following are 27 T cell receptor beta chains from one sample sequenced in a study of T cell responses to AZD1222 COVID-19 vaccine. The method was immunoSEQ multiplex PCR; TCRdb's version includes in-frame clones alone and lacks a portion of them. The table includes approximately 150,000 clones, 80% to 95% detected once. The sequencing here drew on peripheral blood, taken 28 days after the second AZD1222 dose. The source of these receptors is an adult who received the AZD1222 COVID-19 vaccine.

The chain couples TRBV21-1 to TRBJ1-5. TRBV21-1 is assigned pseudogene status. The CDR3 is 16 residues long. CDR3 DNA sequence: TGTGCCAGCAGTAGGACGGGGGGGCCGAGCAATCAGCCCCAGCATTTT. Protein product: CASSRTGGPSNQPQHF.

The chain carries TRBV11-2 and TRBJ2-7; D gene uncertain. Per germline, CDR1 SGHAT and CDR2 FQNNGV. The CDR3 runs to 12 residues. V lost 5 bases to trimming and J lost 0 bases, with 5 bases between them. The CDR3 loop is CASSANSYEQYF. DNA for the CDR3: TGTGCCAGCAGCGCAAACTCCTACGAGCAGTACTTC.

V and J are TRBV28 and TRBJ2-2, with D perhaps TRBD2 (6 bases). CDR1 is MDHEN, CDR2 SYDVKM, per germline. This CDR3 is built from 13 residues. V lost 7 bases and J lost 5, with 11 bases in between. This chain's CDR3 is CASTLGGTGELFF. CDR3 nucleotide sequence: TGTGCCAGCACCCTGGGGGGTACCGGGGAGCTGTTTTTT.

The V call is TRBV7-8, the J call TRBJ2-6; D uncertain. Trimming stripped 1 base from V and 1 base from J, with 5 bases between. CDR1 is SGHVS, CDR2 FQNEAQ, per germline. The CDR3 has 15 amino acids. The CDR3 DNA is TGTGCCAGCAGCTTAGTAGGGTCTGGGGCCAACGTCCTGACTTTC. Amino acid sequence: CASSLVGSGANVLTF.

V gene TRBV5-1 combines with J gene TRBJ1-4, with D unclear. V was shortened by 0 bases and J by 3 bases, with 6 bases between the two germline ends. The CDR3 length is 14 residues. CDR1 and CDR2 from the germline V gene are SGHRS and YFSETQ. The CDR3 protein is CASSLGRPNEKLFF. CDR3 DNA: TGCGCCAGCAGCTTGGGGCGGCCTAATGAAAAACTGTTTTTT.

CDR3 in DNA: TGTGCCAGCAATGACAGGTTGCAGCCCCAGCATTTT. This codes for CASNDRLQPQHF. V usage is TRBV2 and J usage is TRBJ1-5; TRBD1 might be the D (6 bases). The CDR3 has 12 amino acids. Germline assignment: CDR1 SNHLY and CDR2 FYNNEI. V lost 7 bases, J lost 7 bases, and 11 bases lay in between.

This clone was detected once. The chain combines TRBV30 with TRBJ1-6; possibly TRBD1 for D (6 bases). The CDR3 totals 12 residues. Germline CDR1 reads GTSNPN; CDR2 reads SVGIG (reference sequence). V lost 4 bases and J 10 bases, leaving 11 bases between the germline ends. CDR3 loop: CAWKLGGSPLHF. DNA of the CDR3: TGTGCCTGGAAATTGGGGGGCTCACCCCTCCACTTT.

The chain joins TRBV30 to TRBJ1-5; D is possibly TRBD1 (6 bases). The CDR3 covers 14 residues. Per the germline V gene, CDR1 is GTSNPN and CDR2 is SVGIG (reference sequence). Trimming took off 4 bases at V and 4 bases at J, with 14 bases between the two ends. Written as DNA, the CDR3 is TGTGCCTGGAACGCAGGGGATAAGAATCAGCCCCAGCATTTT. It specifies CAWNAGDKNQPQHF.

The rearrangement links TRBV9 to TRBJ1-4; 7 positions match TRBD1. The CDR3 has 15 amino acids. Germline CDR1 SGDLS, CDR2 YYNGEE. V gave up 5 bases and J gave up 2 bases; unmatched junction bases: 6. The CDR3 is CASSYLQGTNEKLFF. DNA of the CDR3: TGTGCCAGCAGTTACCTACAGGGGACTAATGAAAAACTGTTTTTT.

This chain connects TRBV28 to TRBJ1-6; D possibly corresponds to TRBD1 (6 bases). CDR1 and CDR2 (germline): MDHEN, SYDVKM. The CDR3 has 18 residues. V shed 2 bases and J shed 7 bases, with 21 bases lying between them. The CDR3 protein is CASSLRGMTPPANSPLHF. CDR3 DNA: TGTGCCAGCAGTTTAAGGGGGATGACCCCTCCGGCGAATTCACCCCTCCACTTT.

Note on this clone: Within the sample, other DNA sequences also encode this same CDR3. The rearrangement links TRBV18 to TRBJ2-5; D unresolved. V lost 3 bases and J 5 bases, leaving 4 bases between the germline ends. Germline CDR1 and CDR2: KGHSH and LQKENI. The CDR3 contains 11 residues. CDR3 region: CASSPEETQYF. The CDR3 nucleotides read TGTGCCAGCTCACCCGAGGAGACCCAGTACTTC.

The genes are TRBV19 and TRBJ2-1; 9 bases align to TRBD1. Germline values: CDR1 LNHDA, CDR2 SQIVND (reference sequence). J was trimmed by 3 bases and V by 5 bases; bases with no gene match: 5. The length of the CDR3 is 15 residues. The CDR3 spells CASSAGTGIYNEQFF. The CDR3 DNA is TGTGCCAGTAGTGCCGGGACAGGGATCTACAATGAGCAGTTCTTC.

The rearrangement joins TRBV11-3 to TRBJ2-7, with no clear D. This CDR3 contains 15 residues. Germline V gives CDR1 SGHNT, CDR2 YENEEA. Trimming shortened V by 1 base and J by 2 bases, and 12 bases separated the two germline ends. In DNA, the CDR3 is TGTGCCAGCAGCTTAGGGACGGAATTAACCTACGAGCAGTACTTC. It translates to CASSLGTELTYEQYF.

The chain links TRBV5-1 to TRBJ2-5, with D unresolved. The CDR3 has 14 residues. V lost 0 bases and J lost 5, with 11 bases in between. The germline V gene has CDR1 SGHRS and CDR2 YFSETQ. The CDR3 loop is CASSLEHPGETQYF. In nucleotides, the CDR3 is TGCGCCAGCAGCTTGGAACACCCCGGGGAGACCCAGTACTTC. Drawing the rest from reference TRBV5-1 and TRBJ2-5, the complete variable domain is KAGVTQTPRYLIKTRGQQVTLSCSPISGHRSVSWYQQTPGQGLQFLFEYFSETQRNKGNFPGRFSGRQFSNSRSEMNVSTLELGDSALYLCASSLEHPGETQYFGPGTRLLVL.

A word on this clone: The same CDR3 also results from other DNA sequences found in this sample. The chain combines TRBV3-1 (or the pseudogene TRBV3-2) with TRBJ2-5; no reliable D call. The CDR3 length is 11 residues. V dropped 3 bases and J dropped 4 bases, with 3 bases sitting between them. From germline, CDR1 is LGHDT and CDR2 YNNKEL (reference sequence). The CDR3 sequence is CASSQGETQYF. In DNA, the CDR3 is TGTGCCAGCAGCCAGGGAGAGACCCAGTACTTC.

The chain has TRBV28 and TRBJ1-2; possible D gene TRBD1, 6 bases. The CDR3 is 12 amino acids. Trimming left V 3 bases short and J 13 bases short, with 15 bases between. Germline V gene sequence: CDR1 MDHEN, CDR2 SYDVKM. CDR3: CASSFANRDSTF. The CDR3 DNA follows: TGTGCCAGCAGTTTTGCTAACAGGGATTCCACCTTC.

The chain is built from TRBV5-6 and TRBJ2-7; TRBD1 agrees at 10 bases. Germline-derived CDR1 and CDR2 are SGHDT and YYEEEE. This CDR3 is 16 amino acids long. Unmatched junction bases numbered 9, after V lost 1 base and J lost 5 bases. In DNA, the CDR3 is TGTGCCAGCAGCTTGTATTTGACAGGGGGCGGCGACGAGCAGTACTTC. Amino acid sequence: CASSLYLTGGGDEQYF.

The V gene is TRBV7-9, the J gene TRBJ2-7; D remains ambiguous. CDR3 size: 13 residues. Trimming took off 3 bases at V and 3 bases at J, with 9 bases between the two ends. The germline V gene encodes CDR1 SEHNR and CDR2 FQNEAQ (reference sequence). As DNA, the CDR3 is TGTGCCAGCAGCTTTCAAGATCGCTACGAGCAGTACTTC. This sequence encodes CASSFQDRYEQYF.

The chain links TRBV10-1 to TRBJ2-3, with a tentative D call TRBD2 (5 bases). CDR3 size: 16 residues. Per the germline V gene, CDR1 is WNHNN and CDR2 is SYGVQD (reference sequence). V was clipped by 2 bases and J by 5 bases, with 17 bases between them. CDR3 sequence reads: CASSEPGLAQVDTQYF. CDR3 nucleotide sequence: TGCGCCAGCAGTGAGCCCGGACTGGCTCAGGTAGATACGCAGTATTTT.

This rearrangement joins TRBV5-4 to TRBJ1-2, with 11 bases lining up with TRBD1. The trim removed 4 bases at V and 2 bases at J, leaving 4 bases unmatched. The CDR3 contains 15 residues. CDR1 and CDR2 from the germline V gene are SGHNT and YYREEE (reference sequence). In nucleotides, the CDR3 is TGTGCCAGCAGCCCCGGACAGGGGGCGAACTATGGCTACACCTTC. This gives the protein CASSPGQGANYGYTF.

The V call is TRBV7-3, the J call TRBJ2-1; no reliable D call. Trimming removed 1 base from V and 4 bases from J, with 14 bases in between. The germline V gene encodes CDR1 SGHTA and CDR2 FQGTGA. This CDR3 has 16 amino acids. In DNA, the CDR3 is TGTGCCAGCAGCTTAAGTCACAACGCAGCGTACAATGAGCAGTTCTTC. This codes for CASSLSHNAAYNEQFF. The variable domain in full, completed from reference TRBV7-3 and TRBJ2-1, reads GAGVSQTPSNKVTEKGKYVELRCDPISGHTALYWYRQSLGQGPEFLIYFQGTGAADDSGLPNDRFFAVRPEGSVSTLKIQRTERGDSAVYLCASSLSHNAAYNEQFFGPGTRLTVL.

CDR3 sequence reads: CATASPAGAANTGELFF. The CDR3 nucleotides are TGTGCCACCGCTAGCCCGGCGGGAGCGGCGAACACCGGGGAGCTGTTTTTT. V usage is TRBV24-1 and J usage is TRBJ2-2; 7 bases match TRBD2. Germline V CDR1 and CDR2: KGHDR, SFDVKD. The CDR3 consists of 17 residues. J was trimmed by 0 bases and V by 9 bases; bases with no gene match: 12.

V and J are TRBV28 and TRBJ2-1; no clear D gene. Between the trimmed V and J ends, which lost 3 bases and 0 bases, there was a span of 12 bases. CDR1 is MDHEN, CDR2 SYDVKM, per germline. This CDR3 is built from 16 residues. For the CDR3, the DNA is TGTGCCAGCAGTTTCTCCACCACAAGCTCCTACAATGAGCAGTTCTTC. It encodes CASSFSTTSSYNEQFF. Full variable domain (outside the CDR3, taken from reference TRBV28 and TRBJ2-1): DVKVTQSSRYLVKRTGEKVFLECVQDMDHENMFWYRQDPGLGLRLIYFSYDVKMKEKGDIPEGYSVSREKKERFSLILESASTNQTSMYLCASSFSTTSSYNEQFFGPGTRLTVL.

The DNA of the CDR3 is TGTGCCAGTAGTATCCCGGTTTCCGGGGAGCTGTTTTTT. This codes for CASSIPVSGELFF. V usage is TRBV19 and J usage is TRBJ2-2; no firm D call. Trimming took 3 bases from V and 6 from J, leaving 8 bases between them. The germline V gene has CDR1 LNHDA and CDR2 SQIVND (reference sequence). This CDR3 spans 13 amino acids.

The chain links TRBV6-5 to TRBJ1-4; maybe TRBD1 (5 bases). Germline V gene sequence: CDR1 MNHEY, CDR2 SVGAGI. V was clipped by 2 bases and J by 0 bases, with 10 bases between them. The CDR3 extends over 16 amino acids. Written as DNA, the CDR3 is TGTGCCAGCAGTTACGGGGCACGAACAACTAATGAAAAACTGTTTTTT. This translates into CASSYGARTTNEKLFF.

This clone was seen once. The CDR3 loop reads CASSSQGRESPLHF. In DNA, the CDR3 is TGTGCCAGCAGTTCGCAGGGGCGGGAATCACCCCTCCACTTT. This sequence joins TRBV2 and TRBJ1-6; maybe TRBD1 (6 bases). V lost 5 bases and J 10 bases, leaving 15 bases between the germline ends. Germline values: CDR1 SNHLY, CDR2 FYNNEI. The CDR3 runs 14 residues.

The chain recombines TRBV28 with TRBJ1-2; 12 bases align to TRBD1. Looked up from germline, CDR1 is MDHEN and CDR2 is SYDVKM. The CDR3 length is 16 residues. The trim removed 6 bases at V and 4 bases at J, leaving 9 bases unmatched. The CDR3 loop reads CASSLKPGQGAYGYTF. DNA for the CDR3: TGTGCCAGCAGCCTAAAACCGGGACAGGGGGCCTATGGCTACACCTTC.